This T cell receptor (beta chain) was obtained from a study of blood T cell repertoires in COVID-19. Germline loops: CDR1 SEHNR, CDR2 FQNEAQ (reference sequence). The CDR3 is 14 residues long. V lost 6 bases and J lost 5; bases outside the gene matches: 9. Data came from immunoSEQ multiplex PCR; TCRdb stores just in-frame clones and leaves some out. The sample carries 210,000 or so clones, over 75% recorded once. This clonotype was obtained from a young man with acute COVID-19. What was sequenced was PBMCs or T cells enriched from blood (not recorded which). This sequence joins TRBV7-9 and TRBJ1-1, with TRBD1 matching 7 bases. The chain's CDR3 is CASRRTGRGTEAFF. In nucleotides, the CDR3 is TGTGCCAGCAGGAGGACAGGCCGGGGGACTGAAGCTTTCTTT. Looking up the rest from reference TRBV7-9 and TRBJ1-1 gives the full variable domain: DTGVSQNPRHKITKRGQNVTFRCDPISEHNRLYWYRQTLGQGPEFLTYFQNEAQLEKSRLLSDRFSAERPKGSFSTLEIQRTEQGDSAMYLCASRRTGRGTEAFFGQGTRLTVV.